This T cell receptor beta chain was identified in a study of stem cell transplantation in POMP-related autoinflammatory disease. In the study overall: The study hypothesized thymoproteasome defects skew the TRB repertoire via impaired CD8+ selection.

General study points: A trend toward lower repertoire diversity and greater clonality appeared in every analyzed T-cell subset of PRAID patients. Unique TRB V-J gene pairings were limited in number in patients with PRAID.

Germline V gives CDR1 LNHDA, CDR2 SQIVND (reference sequence). Trimming shortened V by 5 bases and J by 3 bases, and 11 bases separated the two germline ends. This CDR3 contains 14 residues. Regarding this clone: Its antigen is unidentified.

Only in-frame clones appear in the TCRdb table, and some are missing; sequencing was by immunoSEQ multiplex PCR. This sample has tens of thousands of clones, with about nine tenths found just once. The sequence derives from a human patient with POMP-related autoinflammation and immune dysregulation (PRAID). Some T cells may arise from the graft donor. This specimen consisted of CD4+ T cells from PBMCs, obtained after stem cell transplantation. The rearrangement uses TRBV19 and TRBJ1-5; D is unresolved. The CDR3 DNA is TGTGCCAGTAGTTTTACGCGACCCAATCAGCCCCAGCATTTT. This gives the protein CASSFTRPNQPQHF.